This T cell receptor beta chain derives from a study of blood T cell repertoires in COVID-19. Overall study context: The origin of the acute and convalescent COVID-19 samples was the United States, Italy and Spain. Sources were T cells, B-cell-depleted T cells, or PBMCs; the material itself was cDNA or gDNA.

Sequencing used immunoSEQ multiplex PCR; TCRdb keeps in-frame clones, though not all of them. Of 150,000 to 200,000 clones in the sample, about three quarters were seen once. The germline V gene has CDR1 SGHRS and CDR2 YFSETQ. V was cut by 4 bases and J by 4 bases, with 18 bases left in between. CDR3 length: 16 residues. The specimen sequenced was peripheral blood. The V call is TRBV5-1, the J call TRBJ2-1; D unclear. This sequence originates from a woman in her 70s with acute or convalescent COVID-19. The CDR3 region has the DNA TGCGCCAGCAGCCCAGCGCCTCCGCCGGTATACAATGAGCAGTTCTTC. This encodes CASSPAPPPVYNEQFF. Complete variable domain (other parts from reference TRBV5-1 and TRBJ2-1): KAGVTQTPRYLIKTRGQQVTLSCSPISGHRSVSWYQQTPGQGLQFLFEYFSETQRNKGNFPGRFSGRQFSNSRSEMNVSTLELGDSALYLCASSPAPPPVYNEQFFGPGTRLTVL.